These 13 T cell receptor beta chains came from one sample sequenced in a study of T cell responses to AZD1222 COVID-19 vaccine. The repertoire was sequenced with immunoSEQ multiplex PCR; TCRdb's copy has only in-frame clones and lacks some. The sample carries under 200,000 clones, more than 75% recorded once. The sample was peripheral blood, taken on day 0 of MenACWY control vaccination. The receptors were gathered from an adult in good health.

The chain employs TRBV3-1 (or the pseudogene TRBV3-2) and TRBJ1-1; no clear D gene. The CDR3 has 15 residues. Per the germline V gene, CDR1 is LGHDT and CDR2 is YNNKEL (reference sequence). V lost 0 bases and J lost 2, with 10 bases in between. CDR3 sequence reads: CASSQEGIPNTEAFF. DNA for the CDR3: TGTGCCAGCAGCCAAGAGGGTATCCCTAACACTGAAGCTTTCTTT.

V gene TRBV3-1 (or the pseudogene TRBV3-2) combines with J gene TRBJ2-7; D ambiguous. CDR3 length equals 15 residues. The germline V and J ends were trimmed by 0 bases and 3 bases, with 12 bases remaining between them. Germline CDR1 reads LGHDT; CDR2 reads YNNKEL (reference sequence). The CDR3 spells CASSQDQGSSYEQYF. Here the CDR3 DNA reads TGTGCCAGCAGCCAAGATCAAGGTAGCAGCTACGAGCAGTACTTC.

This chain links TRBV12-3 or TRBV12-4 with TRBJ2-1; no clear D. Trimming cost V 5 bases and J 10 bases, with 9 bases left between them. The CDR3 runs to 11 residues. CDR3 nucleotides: TGTGCCAGCAGTCGCCCCTCGGAGCAGTTCTTC. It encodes CASSRPSEQFF.

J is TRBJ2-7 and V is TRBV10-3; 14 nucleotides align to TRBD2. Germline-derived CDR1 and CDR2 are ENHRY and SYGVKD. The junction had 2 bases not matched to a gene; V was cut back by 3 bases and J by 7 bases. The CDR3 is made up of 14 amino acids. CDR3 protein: CAISEGLAGGEQYF. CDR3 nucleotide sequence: TGTGCCATCAGTGAAGGACTAGCGGGGGGTGAGCAGTACTTC.

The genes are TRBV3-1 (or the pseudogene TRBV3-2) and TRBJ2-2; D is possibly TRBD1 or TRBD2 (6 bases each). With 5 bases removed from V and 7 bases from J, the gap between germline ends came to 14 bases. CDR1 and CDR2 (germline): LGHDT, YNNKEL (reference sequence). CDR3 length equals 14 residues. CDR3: CASSSRGAIGELFF. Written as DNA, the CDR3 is TGTGCCAGCAGCTCGAGGGGGGCTATCGGGGAGCTGTTTTTT.

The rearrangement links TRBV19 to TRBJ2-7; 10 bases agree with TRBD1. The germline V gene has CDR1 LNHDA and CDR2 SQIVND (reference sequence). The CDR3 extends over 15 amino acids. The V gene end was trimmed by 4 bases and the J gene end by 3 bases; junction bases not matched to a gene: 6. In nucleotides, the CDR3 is TGTGCCAGTAGTAGTGGGACAGGGGCCAACTACGAGCAGTACTTC. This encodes CASSSGTGANYEQYF.

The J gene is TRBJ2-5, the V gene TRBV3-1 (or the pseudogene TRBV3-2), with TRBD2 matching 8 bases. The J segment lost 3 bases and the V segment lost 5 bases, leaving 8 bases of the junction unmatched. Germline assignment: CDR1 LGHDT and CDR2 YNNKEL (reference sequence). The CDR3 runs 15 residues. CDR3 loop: CASSKPGLGKETQYF. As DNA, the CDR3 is TGTGCCAGCAGCAAGCCGGGACTAGGGAAAGAGACCCAGTACTTC.

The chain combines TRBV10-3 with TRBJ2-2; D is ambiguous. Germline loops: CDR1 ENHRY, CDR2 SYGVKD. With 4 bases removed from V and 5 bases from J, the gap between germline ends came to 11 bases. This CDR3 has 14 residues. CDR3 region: CAISAITETGELFF. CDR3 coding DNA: TGTGCCATCAGTGCTATCACAGAAACCGGGGAGCTGTTTTTT.

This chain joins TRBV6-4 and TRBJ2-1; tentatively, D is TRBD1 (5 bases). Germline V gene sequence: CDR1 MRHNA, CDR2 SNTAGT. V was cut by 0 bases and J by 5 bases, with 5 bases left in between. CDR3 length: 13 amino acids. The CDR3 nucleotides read TGTGCCAGCAGTGACTCACAGGACAATGAGCAGTTCTTC. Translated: CASSDSQDNEQFF.

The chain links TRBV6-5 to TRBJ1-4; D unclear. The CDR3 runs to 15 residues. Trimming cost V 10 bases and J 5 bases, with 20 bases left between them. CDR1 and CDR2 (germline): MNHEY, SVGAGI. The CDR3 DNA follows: TGTGCCAACGGTCCGGGCGGAACCAGAAATGAAAAACTGTTTTTT. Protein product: CANGPGGTRNEKLFF.

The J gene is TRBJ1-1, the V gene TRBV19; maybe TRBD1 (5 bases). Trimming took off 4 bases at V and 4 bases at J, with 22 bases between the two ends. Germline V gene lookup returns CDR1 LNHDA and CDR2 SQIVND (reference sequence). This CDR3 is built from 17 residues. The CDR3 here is CASSNEAGLEWGTEAFF. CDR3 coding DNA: TGTGCCAGTAGTAACGAGGCAGGGCTGGAATGGGGCACTGAAGCTTTCTTT.

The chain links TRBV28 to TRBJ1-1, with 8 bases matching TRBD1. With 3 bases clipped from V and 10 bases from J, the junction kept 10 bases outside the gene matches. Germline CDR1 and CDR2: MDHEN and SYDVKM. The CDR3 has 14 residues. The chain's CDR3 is CASSFPGQGKGAFF. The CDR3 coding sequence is TGTGCCAGCAGTTTCCCCGGACAGGGAAAGGGAGCTTTCTTT.

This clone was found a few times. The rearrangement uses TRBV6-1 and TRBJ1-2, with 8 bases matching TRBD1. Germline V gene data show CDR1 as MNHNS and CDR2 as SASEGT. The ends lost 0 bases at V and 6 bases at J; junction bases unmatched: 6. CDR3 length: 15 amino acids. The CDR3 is CASSEAYRGGDGYTF. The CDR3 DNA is TGTGCCAGCAGTGAAGCGTACAGGGGGGGTGATGGCTACACCTTC.